Below are 30 T cell receptor beta chains sequenced from a single sample in a study of blood T cell repertoires in COVID-19. TCRdb's copy holds only in-frame clones and misses some; the assay was immunoSEQ multiplex PCR. The sample holds about 75,000 clones, around 90% seen once. The sample consisted of peripheral blood. Source of these receptors: a human donor in a cohort sampled during active COVID-19.

This clone was counted a single time. The V gene is TRBV7-6, the J gene TRBJ2-6; 9 nucleotides match TRBD1. There are 18 residues in the CDR3. CDR1 SGHVS and CDR2 FNYEAQ come from the germline V gene. V lost 2 bases and J lost 2; bases outside the gene matches: 7. The CDR3 region is CASSLNYRGHTGANVLTF. DNA for the CDR3: TGTGCCAGCAGCTTAAATTACAGGGGGCACACTGGGGCCAACGTCCTGACTTTC.

The chain is built from TRBV5-4 and TRBJ2-7, with a possible D match to TRBD2 (6 bases). The CDR3 loop spans 13 amino acids. CDR1 is SGHNT, CDR2 YYREEE, per germline (reference sequence). V shed 2 bases and J shed 5 bases, with 11 bases lying between them. The CDR3 DNA reads TGTGCCAGCAGCTTCACGGGGGTGAACGAGCAGTACTTC. This codes for CASSFTGVNEQYF.

The chain carries TRBV25-1 and TRBJ1-2, with D unresolved. Germline CDR1 reads MGHDK; CDR2 reads SYGVNS. V dropped 9 bases and J dropped 0 bases, with 14 bases sitting between them. CDR3 length: 14 amino acids. The CDR3 bases are TGTGCCAGTCCGAGGCCCACCCCTAACTATGGCTACACCTTC. Translation: CASPRPTPNYGYTF.

This chain uses TRBV6-5 with TRBJ2-7; 8 bases are shared with TRBD1. Germline CDR1 reads MNHEY; CDR2 reads SVGAGI. The CDR3 loop spans 13 amino acids. Unmatched junction bases numbered 4, after V lost 7 bases and J lost 2 bases. Here the CDR3 DNA reads TGTGCCAGCAAAGACAGGGGACCCTACGAGCAGTACTTC. This codes for CASKDRGPYEQYF.

The chain recombines TRBV20-1 with TRBJ1-1; D ambiguous. The V gene's germline CDR1 is DFQATT and CDR2 SNEGSKA (reference sequence). This CDR3 region has 12 residues. V was cut by 3 bases and J by 1 base, with 6 bases left in between. The DNA of the CDR3 is TGCAGTGCTAGTCGTCCGAACACTGAAGCTTTCTTT. Protein product: CSASRPNTEAFF.

This clone was seen only once. This chain connects TRBV10-3 to TRBJ2-5; 7 nucleotides line up with TRBD1. The CDR3 totals 15 residues. V trimming: 3 bases; J trimming: 0 bases; junction bases outside the gene matches: 4. The germline CDR1 and CDR2 sequences are ENHRY and SYGVKD. CDR3 nucleotides: TGTGCCATCAGTGACCTACAGGGGAACCAAGAGACCCAGTACTTC. The encoded protein is CAISDLQGNQETQYF.

V and J are TRBV2 and TRBJ1-1, with D perhaps matching TRBD1 (5 bases). The CDR3 loop spans 13 amino acids. The ends were cut back, 6 bases at V and 1 base at J, with 9 bases in the middle. Per the germline V gene, CDR1 is SNHLY and CDR2 is FYNNEI. CDR3 nucleotide sequence: TGTGCCAGCAGAAGAGACAGGAACACTGAAGCTTTCTTT. Protein sequence: CASRRDRNTEAFF.

The V call is TRBV18, the J call TRBJ2-5; the D is unclear. Germline V gene data show CDR1 as KGHSH and CDR2 as LQKENI. V gave up 0 bases and J gave up 0 bases, with 5 bases separating them. The CDR3 is made up of 14 amino acids. The CDR3 spells CASSPPQNQETQYF. CDR3 DNA: TGTGCCAGCTCACCACCTCAGAACCAAGAGACCCAGTACTTC.

This clone has just a few counts. The rearrangement links TRBV7-8 to TRBJ2-7; 9 bases align to TRBD2. Unmatched junction bases numbered 1, after V lost 1 base and J lost 3 bases. The CDR3 spans 14 residues. The germline V gene has CDR1 SGHVS and CDR2 FQNEAQ. This chain's CDR3 is CASSLGTSDYEQYF. DNA for the CDR3: TGTGCCAGCAGCTTAGGGACTAGCGACTACGAGCAGTACTTC. Full variable domain (remainder filled in from reference TRBV7-8 and TRBJ2-7): GAGVSQSPRYKVAKRGQDVALRCDPISGHVSLFWYQQALGQGPEFLTYFQNEAQLDKSGLPSDRFFAERPEGSVSTLKIQRTQQEDSAVYLCASSLGTSDYEQYFGPGTRLTVT.

The rearrangement links TRBV5-8 to TRBJ2-5, with 14 nucleotides matching TRBD2. Germline V gene lookup returns CDR1 SGHTS and CDR2 YDEGEE. This CDR3 is 17 amino acids long. Trimming at V came to 5 bases and at J to 5 bases, leaving 11 bases not matched to a gene. For the CDR3, the DNA is TGTGCCAGCAGATTAGGACTAGCGGGAGGTTGGGTGGAGACCCAGTACTTC. Its translation is CASRLGLAGGWVETQYF.

The CDR3 protein is CASSLEDRAVGYTF. In DNA, the CDR3 is TGTGCCAGCTCACTTGAAGACAGGGCAGTTGGCTACACCTTC. The J gene is TRBJ1-2, the V gene TRBV18, with 7 bases identical to TRBD1. J was trimmed by 7 bases and V by 4 bases; bases with no gene match: 9. CDR3 size: 14 residues. Germline V lookup: CDR1 KGHSH, CDR2 LQKENI.

The table lists this clone with a few counts. J is TRBJ2-7 and V is TRBV7-3, with D perhaps matching TRBD1 (5 bases). The germline V gene has CDR1 SGHTA and CDR2 FQGTGA. The CDR3 length is 14 residues. The V end was cut by 2 bases, the J end by 3 bases, with 11 bases between. CDR3 in DNA: TGTGCCAGCAGCTTAGGGGCCAAGGGCTACGAGCAGTACTTC. This sequence encodes CASSLGAKGYEQYF.

J is TRBJ2-7 and V is TRBV6-2 or TRBV6-3; the D gene is possibly TRBD1 (5 bases). The V gene lost 4 bases and the J gene lost 0 bases, with 16 bases spanning the gap. Germline values: CDR1 MNHEY, CDR2 SVGEGT. The CDR3 length is 16 residues. The DNA of the CDR3 is TGTGCCAGCAGTTTCTTCCCCGGACATAGCTCCTACGAGCAGTACTTC. Its translation: CASSFFPGHSSYEQYF.

V gene TRBV11-3 combines with J gene TRBJ2-2; TRBD2 agrees at 7 bases. CDR1 and CDR2 (germline): SGHNT, YENEEA. The CDR3 is 14 amino acids. V dropped 5 bases and J dropped 5; count of bases not matched to a gene: 5. CDR3 sequence (DNA): TGTGCCAGCAGCCCTACCGGGGGGACCGGGGAGCTGTTTTTT. Its protein product is CASSPTGGTGELFF.

The chain employs TRBV29-1 and TRBJ1-5; 9 bases line up with TRBD1. The germline CDR1 and CDR2 sequences are SQVTM and ANQGSEA. CDR3 size: 15 residues. V dropped 6 bases and J dropped 5; count of bases not matched to a gene: 11. CDR3 loop: CSVATGTGLDQPQHF. CDR3 coding DNA: TGCAGCGTCGCGACTGGGACAGGGCTGGATCAGCCCCAGCATTTT.

CDR3 residues: CASSQAGYNTEAFF. CDR3 nucleotide sequence: TGCGCCAGCAGCCAAGCGGGATATAACACTGAAGCTTTCTTT. The gene calls are TRBV4-1 and TRBJ1-1, with unresolved D. The germline V gene encodes CDR1 MGHRA and CDR2 YSYEKL. The CDR3 is made up of 14 amino acids. Trimming took 1 base from V and 2 from J, leaving 8 bases between them.

The chain recombines TRBV7-3 with TRBJ2-3; tentative D call: TRBD2 (5 bases). V dropped 5 bases and J dropped 11 bases, with 23 bases sitting between them. The CDR3 is 15 residues long. Germline CDR1 SGHTA, CDR2 FQGTGA. CDR3 loop: CASSPHPSLPLGQYF. DNA of the CDR3: TGTGCCAGCAGCCCCCACCCTAGCCTACCTCTGGGGCAGTATTTT.

Details on this clone: One end of the junction is discordant with germline, which a read error may explain. V is TRBV5-8 and J is TRBJ2-3, with D tentatively TRBD1 (6 bases). The CDR3 contains 16 residues. CDR1 SGHTS and CDR2 YDEGEE come from the germline V gene. The CDR3: CASSLAQGFSTDTQYF. The CDR3 DNA reads as TGTGCCAGCAGTTTGGCACAGGGCTTTAGCACAGATACGCAGTATTTT.

The chain recombines TRBV2 with TRBJ2-5; 8 nucleotides agree with TRBD2. Germline V gene lookup returns CDR1 SNHLY and CDR2 FYNNEI. V lost 6 bases to trimming and J lost 1 base; unmatched junction nucleotides: 7. This CDR3 is built from 15 residues. This chain's CDR3 is CASRKESGSQETQYF. In nucleotides, the CDR3 is TGTGCCAGCAGAAAAGAGAGCGGGAGCCAAGAGACCCAGTACTTC.

The chain combines TRBV19 with TRBJ2-2; 10 bases are shared with TRBD2. The CDR3 spans 14 residues. Germline CDR1 is LNHDA and CDR2 is SQIVND (reference sequence). The V and J ends lost 9 bases and 3 bases, in that order; junction bases with no gene match: 4. CDR3 loop: CASRTSGYTGELFF. The CDR3, as DNA: TGTGCCAGCCGGACTAGCGGCTACACCGGGGAGCTGTTTTTT.

This rearrangement joins TRBV18 to TRBJ2-7; 9 nucleotides align to TRBD1. The ends lost 6 bases at V and 5 bases at J; junction bases unmatched: 11. Germline V gene sequence: CDR1 KGHSH, CDR2 LQKENI. The CDR3 spans 15 residues. The CDR3 is CASSMEDRGWNEQYF. CDR3 nucleotides: TGTGCCAGCTCCATGGAGGACAGGGGTTGGAACGAGCAGTACTTC.

The chain joins TRBV5-6 to TRBJ2-1; 7 positions agree with TRBD2. The V gene's germline CDR1 is SGHDT and CDR2 YYEEEE. The trim removed 1 base at V and 5 bases at J, leaving 3 bases unmatched. The CDR3 extends over 14 amino acids. DNA for the CDR3: TGTGCCAGCAGCTTGAGGCTAGCGGACAATGAGCAGTTCTTC. As protein: CASSLRLADNEQFF. Supplemented by reference TRBV5-6 and TRBJ2-1, the full variable domain reads DAGVTQSPTHLIKTRGQQVTLRCSPKSGHDTVSWYQQALGQGPQFIFQYYEEEERQRGNFPDRFSGHQFPNYSSELNVNALLLGDSALYLCASSLRLADNEQFFGPGTRLTVL.

The rearrangement uses TRBV7-2 and TRBJ2-3; 9 bases map to TRBD2. CDR1 and CDR2 from the germline V gene are SGHTA and FQGNSA. The CDR3 is 16 amino acids. The ends lost 1 base at V and 2 bases at J; junction bases unmatched: 4. The CDR3 DNA reads as TGTGCCAGCAGCTTAGTGGCGGGAGGGCTCACAGATACGCAGTATTTT. It yields the protein CASSLVAGGLTDTQYF.

The chain is built from TRBV29-1 and TRBJ1-1; D unclear. Trimming shortened V by 5 bases and J by 1 base, and 5 bases separated the two germline ends. The CDR3 totals 11 residues. Germline assignment: CDR1 SQVTM and CDR2 ANQGSEA. The CDR3 here is CSVPGNTEAFF. In DNA form, the CDR3 reads TGCAGCGTTCCAGGGAACACTGAAGCTTTCTTT.

The genes are TRBV7-2 and TRBJ1-3; a possible D gene is TRBD1 (5 bases). Trimming stripped 5 bases from V and 2 bases from J, with 13 bases between. CDR1 is SGHTA and CDR2 is FQGNSA in the germline V gene. The CDR3 spans 15 residues. The CDR3 nucleotides read TGTGCCAGCAGCACTTCAGGGACTACTGGAAACACCATATATTTT. Protein product: CASSTSGTTGNTIYF. The variable domain in full, with the rest retrieved from reference TRBV7-2 and TRBJ1-3, is GAGVSQSPSNKVTEKGKDVELRCDPISGHTALYWYRQSLGQGLEFLIYFQGNSAPDKSGLPSDRFSAERTGGSVSTLTIQRTQQEDSAVYLCASSTSGTTGNTIYFGEGSWLTVV.

The chain recombines TRBV7-9 with TRBJ2-2, with 10 bases lining up with TRBD1. Germline lookup yields CDR1 SEHNR and CDR2 FQNEAQ (reference sequence). CDR3 length equals 17 residues. J lost 1 base, V lost 8 bases, and 10 bases had no gene match. The CDR3, as DNA: TGTGCCAGCTGGGGACAGGGGTTGCGTTGGAACACCGGGGAGCTGTTTTTT. Amino acid sequence: CASWGQGLRWNTGELFF.

This chain connects TRBV9 to TRBJ2-3; 11 bases map to TRBD2. V dropped 0 bases and J dropped 11; count of bases not matched to a gene: 5. CDR1 is SGDLS and CDR2 is YYNGEE in the germline V gene. The CDR3 is 14 amino acids. The CDR3 loop reads CASSVVTSGERQYF. The CDR3, as DNA: TGTGCCAGCAGCGTAGTGACTAGCGGGGAGAGGCAGTATTTT.

A note on this clone: Germline and junction disagree at one end, which may indicate a read error. The gene calls are TRBV5-6 and TRBJ1-2; TRBD1 matches at 8 bases. The CDR3 covers 14 residues. CDR1 is SGHDT, CDR2 YYEEEE, per germline. CDR3 amino acids: CASSLDRVLWGYTF. The CDR3 nucleotides are TGTGCCAGCAGTTTGGACAGGGTCTTATGGGGCTACACCTTC.

In its sample, this clone was seen a few times. This chain uses TRBV18 with TRBJ1-2; 7 positions match TRBD1. This CDR3 contains 13 residues. The J segment lost 2 bases and the V segment lost 3 bases, leaving 0 bases of the junction unmatched. Per the germline V gene, CDR1 is KGHSH and CDR2 is LQKENI. The CDR3 DNA sequence: TGTGCCAGCTCACCGGACAGGAACTATGGCTACACCTTC. Its protein is CASSPDRNYGYTF. Full variable domain (missing parts from reference TRBV18 and TRBJ1-2): NAGVMQNPRHLVRRRGQEARLRCSPMKGHSHVYWYRQLPEEGLKFMVYLQKENIIDESGMPKERFSAEFPKEGPSILRIQQVVRGDSAAYFCASSPDRNYGYTFGSGTRLTVV.

The V call is TRBV9, the J call TRBJ2-1, with TRBD2 matching over 9 bases. With V trimmed by 3 bases and J by 4 bases, 5 bases remained unmatched. This CDR3 is 15 amino acids long. Germline CDR1 and CDR2: SGDLS and YYNGEE. The CDR3 sequence is CASSGSSGIYNEQFF. In DNA, the CDR3 is TGTGCCAGCAGCGGCTCTAGCGGGATATACAATGAGCAGTTCTTC.